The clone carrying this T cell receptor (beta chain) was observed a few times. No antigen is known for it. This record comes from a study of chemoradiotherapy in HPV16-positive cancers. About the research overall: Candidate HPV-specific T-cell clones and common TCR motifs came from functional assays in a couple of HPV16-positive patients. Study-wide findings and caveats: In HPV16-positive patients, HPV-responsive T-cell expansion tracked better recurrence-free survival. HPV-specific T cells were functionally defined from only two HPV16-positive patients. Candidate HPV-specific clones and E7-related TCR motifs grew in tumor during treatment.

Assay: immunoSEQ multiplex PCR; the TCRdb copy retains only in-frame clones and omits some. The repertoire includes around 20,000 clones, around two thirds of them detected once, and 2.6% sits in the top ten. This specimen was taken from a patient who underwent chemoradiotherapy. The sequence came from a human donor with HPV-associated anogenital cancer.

CDR3 coding DNA: TGTGCCAGCAGTGACCGGGAAAAGCAGTTCTTC. It encodes CASSDREKQFF. V gene TRBV27 combines with J gene TRBJ2-1; a possible D gene is TRBD2 (5 bases). Looked up from germline, CDR1 is MNHEY and CDR2 is SMNVEV (reference sequence). The CDR3 extends over 11 amino acids. V was clipped by 5 bases and J by 11 bases, with 10 bases between them.